The present T cell receptor (beta chain) was sequenced within a study of cytomegalovirus exposure and HLA in healthy donors. A multiplex PCR was run with 60 Vbeta primers and 13 Jbeta primers. Original handling: Later work found 80 million or so unique TCR beta chains, with 9.5 million to 12 million shared. Libraries were prepared by immunoSEQ multiplex PCR; TCRdb keeps only in-frame clonotypes and omits some of them. D and trimming were read from the DNA, whereas the V and J calls and clone size are those reported in that table. This table holds around 140,000 clones, 70% to 90% found once. Sequenced: PBMCs. This TCR came from a man between 35 and 55 years old in good health and CMV-seronegative.

CDR3 coding DNA: TGTGCCGTACCTCCGGGGCTAGCGGGAGAGTCCGGGGAGCTGTTTTTT. It specifies CAVPPGLAGESGELFF. The V gene is TRBV2, the J gene TRBJ2-2, with 10 positions matching TRBD2. The J segment lost 6 bases and the V segment lost 11 bases, leaving 15 bases of the junction unmatched. The V gene's germline CDR1 is SNHLY and CDR2 FYNNEI. CDR3 size: 16 residues.